The 9 T cell receptor beta chains below all came from one sample that was sequenced in a study of T-cell memory formation after mild COVID-19. TCRdb re-called the 5' RACE reads through MiXCR, storing one row per CDR3 protein. The sample holds about 350,000 distinct CDR3 sequences, roughly an eighth seen once. The sequencing input was PBMCs or a T cell subset sorted from them (not recorded which). All receptors derive from a man aged 18 to 29 who had mild COVID-19 (a few samples of this study predate the infection). Cell type and time point are not known.

In its sample, this clonotype was seen a few times. This chain links TRBV6-2 or TRBV6-3 with TRBJ2-3; a weak D match, TRBD2 (5 bases). V was trimmed by 2 bases and J by 8 bases, leaving 11 bases between them. Germline V gene sequence: CDR1 MNHEY, CDR2 SVGEGT. This CDR3 has 13 amino acids. The CDR3 protein is CASSYVEGATQYF. CDR3 DNA: TGTGCCAGCAGTTACGTCGAGGGAGCTACGCAGTATTTT.

The J gene is TRBJ2-4, the V gene TRBV6-2 or TRBV6-3, with D tentatively TRBD1 (6 bases). Germline V gene data show CDR1 as MNHEY and CDR2 as SVGEGT. This CDR3 comprises 15 residues. With 5 bases removed from V and 1 base from J, the gap between germline ends came to 12 bases. The CDR3: CASSLGGSAKNIQYF. The CDR3 coding sequence is TGTGCCAGCAGTCTAGGGGGATCGGCCAAAAACATTCAGTACTTC.

In this sample, this clonotype turned up many times. The chain recombines TRBV12-3 or TRBV12-4 with TRBJ1-1; no clear D gene. The CDR3 runs to 14 residues. V lost 0 bases and J 6 bases, leaving 11 bases between the germline ends. Here the CDR3 reads CASSLARGFAEAFF. CDR3 sequence (DNA): TGTGCCAGCAGTTTAGCTCGGGGTTTCGCTGAAGCTTTCTTT.

This clonotype was counted at least ten times. V is TRBV5-4 and J is TRBJ2-3; 14 bases line up with TRBD2. The V gene's germline CDR1 is SGHNT and CDR2 YYREEE (reference sequence). The CDR3 loop spans 15 amino acids. V dropped 4 bases and J dropped 7; count of bases not matched to a gene: 5. This chain's CDR3 is CASSAGTSGGNTQYF. CDR3 coding DNA: TGTGCCAGCAGCGCCGGGACTAGCGGGGGTAATACGCAGTATTTT. The full variable domain, in which reference TRBV5-4 and TRBJ2-3 provide the parts outside the CDR3, is ETGVTQSPTHLIKTRGQQVTLRCSSQSGHNTVSWYQQALGQGPQFIFQYYREEENGRGNFPPRFSGLQFPNYSSELNVNALELDDSALYLCASSAGTSGGNTQYFGPGTRLTVL.

This clonotype was seen many times. CDR3 loop: CSAYSTGITSYNEQFF. The CDR3, as DNA: TGCAGTGCCTATTCCACAGGGATCACCAGCTACAATGAGCAGTTCTTC. V and J are TRBV20-1 and TRBJ2-1; maybe TRBD1 (6 bases). The ends were cut back, 6 bases at V and 3 bases at J, with 21 bases in the middle. CDR1 is DFQATT, CDR2 SNEGSKA, per germline (reference sequence). The CDR3 extends over 16 amino acids.

CDR3 nucleotide sequence: TGTGCCAGCAGCCAAGATTGGGCGGTCGTCACAGATACGCAGTATTTT. It translates to CASSQDWAVVTDTQYF. The chain links TRBV4-2 to TRBJ2-3; D uncertain. The germline CDR1 and CDR2 sequences are LGHNA and YNFKEQ. Trimming stripped 0 bases from V and 2 bases from J, with 12 bases between. This CDR3 region has 16 residues.

This chain uses TRBV6-5 with TRBJ2-2; 12 bases agree with TRBD1. The CDR3 loop spans 18 amino acids. Germline V gene sequence: CDR1 MNHEY, CDR2 SVGAGI. The V segment lost 2 bases and the J segment 3 bases; nucleotides outside the gene matches: 7. The DNA for the CDR3 is TGTGCCAGCAGTTACGCCGGGACAGGGGGCGATTACACCGGGGAGCTGTTTTTT. Its protein product is CASSYAGTGGDYTGELFF.

This chain links TRBV29-1 with TRBJ2-5; TRBD2 is a possible D gene (5 bases). The CDR3 has 14 amino acids. V was cut by 4 bases and J by 2 bases, with 14 bases left in between. Germline V lookup: CDR1 SQVTM, CDR2 ANQGSEA. The CDR3 sequence: CSVGVGGLQETQYF. In nucleotides, the CDR3 is TGCAGCGTTGGGGTGGGCGGGCTACAAGAGACCCAGTACTTC.

This chain links TRBV20-1 with TRBJ2-5; D is perhaps TRBD1 (5 bases). Germline V CDR1 and CDR2: DFQATT, SNEGSKA (reference sequence). This CDR3 has 11 residues. V lost 6 bases and J lost 8, with 13 bases in between. CDR3 in amino acids: CSAGHPPTQYF. The CDR3 bases are TGCAGTGCAGGACATCCCCCAACCCAGTACTTC.